This T cell receptor beta chain is from a study of T cell responses to AZD1222 COVID-19 vaccine. As concerns this clone: No antigen is known for it.

Sequencing used immunoSEQ multiplex PCR; TCRdb keeps in-frame clones, though not all of them. The profile shows under 200,000 clones, about 90% of them singletons. Regarding the study as a whole: It should be noted that donors were predominantly white British and more often female, and clonal diversity was possibly underestimated. Vaccine-related CD4 TCRs covered spike, predominating at 160-218 and 743-854. Among AZD1222 vaccinees, only five to seven were seropositive at baseline.

V shed 3 bases, J shed 7 bases, and the junction held 4 bases outside the gene matches. Germline V CDR1 and CDR2: SNHLY, FYNNEI. CDR3 length equals 13 residues. This TCR came from an adult in good health. The specimen was peripheral blood, collected on day 0 of MenACWY control vaccination. The rearrangement joins TRBV2 to TRBJ1-2, with 8 bases that match TRBD1. CDR3 region: CASSDRGLGGYTF. Written as DNA, the CDR3 is TGTGCCAGCAGTGACAGGGGGCTTGGTGGCTACACCTTC.